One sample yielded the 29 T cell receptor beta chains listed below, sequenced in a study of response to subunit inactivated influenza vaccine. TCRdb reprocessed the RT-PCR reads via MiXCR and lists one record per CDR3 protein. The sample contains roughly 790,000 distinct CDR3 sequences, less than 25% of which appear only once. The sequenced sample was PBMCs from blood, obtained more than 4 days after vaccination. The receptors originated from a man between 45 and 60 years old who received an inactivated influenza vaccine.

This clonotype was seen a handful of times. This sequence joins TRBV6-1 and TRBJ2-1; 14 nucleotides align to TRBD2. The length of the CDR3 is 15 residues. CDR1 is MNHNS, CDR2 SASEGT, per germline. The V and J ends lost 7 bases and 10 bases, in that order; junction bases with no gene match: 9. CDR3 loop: CASTNLGLAGVEQFF. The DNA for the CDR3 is TGTGCCAGCACCAACCTGGGACTAGCGGGGGTCGAGCAGTTCTTC.

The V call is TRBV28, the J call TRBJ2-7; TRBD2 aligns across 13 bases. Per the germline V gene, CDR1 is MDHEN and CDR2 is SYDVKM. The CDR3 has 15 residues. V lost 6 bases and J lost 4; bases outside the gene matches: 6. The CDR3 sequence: CASSTPGLAGYEQYF. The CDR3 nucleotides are TGTGCCAGCAGCACCCCGGGACTAGCGGGATACGAGCAGTACTTC.

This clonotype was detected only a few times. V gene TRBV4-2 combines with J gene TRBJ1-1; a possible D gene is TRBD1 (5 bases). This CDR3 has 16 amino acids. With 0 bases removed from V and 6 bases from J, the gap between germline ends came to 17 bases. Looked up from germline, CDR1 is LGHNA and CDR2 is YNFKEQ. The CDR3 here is CASSQDAAGIGAEAFF. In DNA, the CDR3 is TGTGCCAGCAGCCAAGATGCGGCAGGGATCGGCGCTGAAGCTTTCTTT.

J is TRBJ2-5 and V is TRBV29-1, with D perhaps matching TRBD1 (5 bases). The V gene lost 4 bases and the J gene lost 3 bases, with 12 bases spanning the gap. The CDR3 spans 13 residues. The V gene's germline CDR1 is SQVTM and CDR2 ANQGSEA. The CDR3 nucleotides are TGCAGCGTTGGCAGGGCAGAAAAAGAGACCCAGTACTTC. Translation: CSVGRAEKETQYF.

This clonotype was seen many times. DNA for the CDR3: TGTGCCAGCAGTTATCTGGGTTCAGGCAATCAGCCCCAGCATTTT. Encoded protein: CASSYLGSGNQPQHF. The rearrangement joins TRBV6-2 or TRBV6-3 to TRBJ1-5; the D is unclear. Germline V gene data show CDR1 as MNHEY and CDR2 as SVGEGT. V lost 3 bases and J 2 bases, leaving 11 bases between the germline ends. The CDR3 spans 15 residues.

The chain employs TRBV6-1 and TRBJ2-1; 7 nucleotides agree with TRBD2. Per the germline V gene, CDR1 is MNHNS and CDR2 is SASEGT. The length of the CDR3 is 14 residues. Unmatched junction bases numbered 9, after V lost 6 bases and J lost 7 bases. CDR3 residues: CASRTGTIGNEQFF. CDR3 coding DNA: TGTGCCAGCAGAACCGGGACTATAGGGAATGAGCAGTTCTTC.

CDR3: CASSLVWLADNQETQYF. The CDR3 DNA follows: TGCGCCAGCAGCTTGGTATGGCTAGCGGACAACCAAGAGACCCAGTACTTC. The gene calls are TRBV5-1 and TRBJ2-5; 7 nucleotides match TRBD2. The CDR3 spans 17 residues. Germline V lookup: CDR1 SGHRS, CDR2 YFSETQ. V shed 0 bases and J 0 bases; nucleotides not matched to a gene: 8.

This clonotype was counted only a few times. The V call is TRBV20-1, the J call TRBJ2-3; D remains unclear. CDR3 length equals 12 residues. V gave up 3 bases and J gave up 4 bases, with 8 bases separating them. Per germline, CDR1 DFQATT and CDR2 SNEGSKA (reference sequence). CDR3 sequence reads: CSASGLADTQYF. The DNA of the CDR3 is TGCAGTGCTAGCGGGCTAGCAGATACGCAGTATTTT.

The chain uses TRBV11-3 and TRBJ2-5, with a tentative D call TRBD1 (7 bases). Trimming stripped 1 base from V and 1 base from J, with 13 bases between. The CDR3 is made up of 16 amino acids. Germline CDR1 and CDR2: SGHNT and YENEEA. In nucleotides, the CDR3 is TGTGCCAGCAGCTTAGGTGGAGGGGGCGGCCAAGAGACCCAGTACTTC. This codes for CASSLGGGGGQETQYF.

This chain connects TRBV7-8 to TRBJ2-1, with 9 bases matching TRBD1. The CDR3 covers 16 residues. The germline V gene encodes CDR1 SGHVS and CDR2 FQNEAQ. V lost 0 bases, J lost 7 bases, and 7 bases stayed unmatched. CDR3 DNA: TGTGCCAGCAGCTTAGCAAGGACAGGGGCGGGTAATGAGCAGTTCTTC. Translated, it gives CASSLARTGAGNEQFF.

The DNA for the CDR3 is TGTGCCAGCACCGGGGCAAGCCGGTCAGATACGCAGTATTTT. Translation: CASTGASRSDTQYF. V and J are TRBV21-1 and TRBJ2-3; the table's D gene call, TRBD2, was not cross checked with the DNA. TRBV21-1 is termed a pseudogene. The CDR3 consists of 14 residues.

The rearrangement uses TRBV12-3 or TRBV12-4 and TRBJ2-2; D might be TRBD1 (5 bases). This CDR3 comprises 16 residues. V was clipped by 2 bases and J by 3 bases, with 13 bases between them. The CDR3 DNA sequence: TGTGCCAGCAGTTTAAACAGGCCACCTGACACCGGGGAGCTGTTTTTT. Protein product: CASSLNRPPDTGELFF.

CDR3 bases: TGTGCCAGCAGTTTACATGCCCGATCGTCGAACACTGAAGCTTTCTTT. Its translation is CASSLHARSSNTEAFF. The V gene is TRBV7-3, the J gene TRBJ1-1; no clear D. Trimming pared 6 bases from V and 1 base from J, leaving 18 bases between. The CDR3 is 16 amino acids. CDR1 and CDR2 (germline): SGHTA, FQGTGA.

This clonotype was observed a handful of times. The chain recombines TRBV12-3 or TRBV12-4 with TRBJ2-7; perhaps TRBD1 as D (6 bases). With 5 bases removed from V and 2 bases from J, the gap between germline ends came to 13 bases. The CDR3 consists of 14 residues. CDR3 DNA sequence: TGTGCCAGCAGTCTTGACAGGCTGACCTACGAGCAGTACTTC. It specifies CASSLDRLTYEQYF.

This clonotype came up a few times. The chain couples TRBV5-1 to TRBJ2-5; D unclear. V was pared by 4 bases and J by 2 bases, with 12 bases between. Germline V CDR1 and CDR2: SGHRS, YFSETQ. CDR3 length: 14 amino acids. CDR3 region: CASSTGRTQETQYF. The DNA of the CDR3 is TGCGCCAGCAGCACCGGACGCACACAAGAGACCCAGTACTTC.

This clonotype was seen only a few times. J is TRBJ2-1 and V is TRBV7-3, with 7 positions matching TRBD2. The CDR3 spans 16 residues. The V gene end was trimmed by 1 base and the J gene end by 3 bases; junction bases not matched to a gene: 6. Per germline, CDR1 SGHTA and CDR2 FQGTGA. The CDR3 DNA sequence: TGTGCCAGCAGCTTAAGGGCGGGGGTACGCTACAATGAGCAGTTCTTC. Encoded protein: CASSLRAGVRYNEQFF.

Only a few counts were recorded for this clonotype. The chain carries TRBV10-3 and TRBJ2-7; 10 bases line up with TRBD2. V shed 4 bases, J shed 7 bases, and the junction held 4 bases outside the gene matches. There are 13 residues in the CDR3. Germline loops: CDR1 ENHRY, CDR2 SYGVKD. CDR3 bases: TGTGCCATCAGTGGTAGCGGGAGGAGTGAGCAGTACTTC. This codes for CAISGSGRSEQYF.

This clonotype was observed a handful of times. CDR3 sequence: CSVAGESYEQYF. DNA of the CDR3: TGCAGCGTAGCGGGAGAGTCCTACGAGCAGTACTTC. This chain joins TRBV29-1 and TRBJ2-7; TRBD2 matches 8 bases. With 6 bases clipped from V and 1 base from J, the junction kept 2 bases outside the gene matches. This CDR3 spans 12 amino acids. Germline loops: CDR1 SQVTM, CDR2 ANQGSEA.

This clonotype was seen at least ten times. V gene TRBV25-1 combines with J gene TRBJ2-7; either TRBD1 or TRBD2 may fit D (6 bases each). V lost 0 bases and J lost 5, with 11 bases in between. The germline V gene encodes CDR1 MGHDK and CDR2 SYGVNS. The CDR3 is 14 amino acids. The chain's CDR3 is CASSEYRGLNEQYF. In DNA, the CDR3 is TGTGCCAGCAGTGAATATCGGGGGCTAAACGAGCAGTACTTC.

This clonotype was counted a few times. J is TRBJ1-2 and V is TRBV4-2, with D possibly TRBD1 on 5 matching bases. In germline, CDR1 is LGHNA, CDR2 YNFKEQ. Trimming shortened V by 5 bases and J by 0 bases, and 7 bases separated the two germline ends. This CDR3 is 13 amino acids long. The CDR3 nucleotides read TGTGCCAGCAGCGTGACAGCTAACTATGGCTACACCTTC. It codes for CASSVTANYGYTF.

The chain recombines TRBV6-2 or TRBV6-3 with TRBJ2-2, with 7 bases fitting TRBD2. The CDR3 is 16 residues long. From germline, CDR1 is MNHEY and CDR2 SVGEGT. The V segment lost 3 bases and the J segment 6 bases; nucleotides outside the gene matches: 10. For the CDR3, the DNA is TGTGCCAGCAGTTATCCTTTGGCGGGGGTACCCGGGGAGCTGTTTTTT. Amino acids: CASSYPLAGVPGELFF.

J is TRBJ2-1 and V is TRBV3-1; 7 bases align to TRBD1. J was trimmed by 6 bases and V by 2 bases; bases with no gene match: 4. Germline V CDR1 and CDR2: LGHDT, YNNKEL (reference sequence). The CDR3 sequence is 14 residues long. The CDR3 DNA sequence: TGTGCCAGCAGCCAACCGGGACAGTTCAATGAGCAGTTCTTC. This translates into CASSQPGQFNEQFF.

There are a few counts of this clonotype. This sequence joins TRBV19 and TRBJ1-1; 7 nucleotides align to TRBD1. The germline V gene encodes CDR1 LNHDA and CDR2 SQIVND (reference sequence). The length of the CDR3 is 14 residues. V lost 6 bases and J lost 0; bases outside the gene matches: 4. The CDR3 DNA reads TGTGCCAGTAGAGGGACAGTCTTGAACACTGAAGCTTTCTTT. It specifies CASRGTVLNTEAFF.

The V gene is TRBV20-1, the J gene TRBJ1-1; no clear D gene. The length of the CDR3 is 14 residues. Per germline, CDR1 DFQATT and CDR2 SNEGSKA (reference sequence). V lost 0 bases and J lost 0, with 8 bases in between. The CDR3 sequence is CSARDKDMNTEAFF. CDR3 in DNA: TGCAGTGCTAGAGATAAGGATATGAACACTGAAGCTTTCTTT.

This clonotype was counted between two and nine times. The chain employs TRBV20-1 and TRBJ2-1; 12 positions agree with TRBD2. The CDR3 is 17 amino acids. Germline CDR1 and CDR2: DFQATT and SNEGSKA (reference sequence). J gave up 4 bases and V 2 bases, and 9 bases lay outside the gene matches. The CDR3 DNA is TGCAGTGCTAGATCCCCCGATCTAGCGGGAGGGTACAATGAGCAGTTCTTC. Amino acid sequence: CSARSPDLAGGYNEQFF.

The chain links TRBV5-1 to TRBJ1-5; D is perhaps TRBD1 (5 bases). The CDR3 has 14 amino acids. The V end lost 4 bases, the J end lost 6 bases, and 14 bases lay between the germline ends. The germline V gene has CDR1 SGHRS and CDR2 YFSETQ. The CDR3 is CASSTDSRFQPQHF. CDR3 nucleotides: TGCGCCAGCAGCACCGACAGCCGGTTTCAGCCCCAGCATTTT.

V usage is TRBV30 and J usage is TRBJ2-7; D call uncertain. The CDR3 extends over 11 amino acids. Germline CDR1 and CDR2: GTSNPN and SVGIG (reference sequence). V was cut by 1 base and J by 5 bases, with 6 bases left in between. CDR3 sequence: CAWSAGHEQYF. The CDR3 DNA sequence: TGTGCCTGGAGTGCGGGCCACGAGCAGTACTTC.

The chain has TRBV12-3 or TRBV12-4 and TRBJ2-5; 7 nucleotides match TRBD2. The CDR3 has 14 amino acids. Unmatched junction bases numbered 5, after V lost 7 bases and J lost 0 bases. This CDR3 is CASNPGTNQETQYF. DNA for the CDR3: TGTGCCAGCAACCCCGGGACTAACCAAGAGACCCAGTACTTC.

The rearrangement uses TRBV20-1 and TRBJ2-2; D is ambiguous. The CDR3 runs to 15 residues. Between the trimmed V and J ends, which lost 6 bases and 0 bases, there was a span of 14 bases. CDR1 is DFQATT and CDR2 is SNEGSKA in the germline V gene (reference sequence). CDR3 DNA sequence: TGCAGTGCCGCCTTCCTTGGTACGAACACCGGGGAGCTGTTTTTT. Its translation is CSAAFLGTNTGELFF.